Listed below are T cell receptor beta chains from one sample, sequenced in a study of shared clonotypes between healthy human individuals. Produced via immunoSEQ multiplex PCR; TCRdb's table is partial and in-frame only. The repertoire holds roughly 220,000 clones, with 65% as singletons. The sequencing input was memory CD4+ T cells sorted from blood. These receptors were taken from a man aged 25 to 40 in good health. The CDR3 runs from the conserved cysteine through the conserved F or W. Each record gives: V gene, J gene, CDR3 protein.

V gene: TRBV30; J gene: TRBJ2-3; CDR3 protein: CAWSDPDTQYF
V gene: TRBV7-6; J gene: TRBJ2-3; CDR3 protein: CASSLAVLGSVDTQYF
V gene: TRBV5-1; J gene: TRBJ2-1; CDR3 protein: CASSLGQRSSYNEQFF
V gene: TRBV9; J gene: TRBJ1-2; CDR3 protein: CASSVEGNYGYTF
V gene: TRBV5-1; J gene: TRBJ2-3; CDR3 protein: CASSSETSTDTQYF
V gene: TRBV11-2; J gene: TRBJ2-5; CDR3 protein: CASSLLQAAGETQYF
V gene: TRBV5-1; J gene: TRBJ2-1; CDR3 protein: CASSRRPSGNSYNEQFF
V gene: TRBV5-1; J gene: TRBJ2-1; CDR3 protein: CASRGFDEQFF
V gene: TRBV5-1; J gene: TRBJ2-7; CDR3 protein: CASSLGTSGRRRGYEQYF
V gene: TRBV2; J gene: TRBJ1-1; CDR3 protein: CASSADRATEAFF
V gene: TRBV5-1; J gene: TRBJ1-1; CDR3 protein: CASSPDGNTEAFF
V gene: TRBV7-9; J gene: TRBJ1-3; CDR3 protein: CASSLAGQYSGNTIYF
V gene: TRBV27; J gene: TRBJ2-3; CDR3 protein: CASSYRWGGSSTDTQYF
V gene: TRBV10-3; J gene: TRBJ1-2; CDR3 protein: CAISDTSNYGYTF
V gene: TRBV25-1; J gene: TRBJ2-3; CDR3 protein: CASGDRGSTDTQYF
V gene: TRBV19; J gene: TRBJ2-2; CDR3 protein: CASSLGGRSGGELFF
V gene: TRBV28; J gene: TRBJ1-1; CDR3 protein: CASSQQGRPEAFF
V gene: TRBV5-6; J gene: TRBJ2-5; CDR3 protein: CASSSAGQEETQYF
V gene: TRBV5-4; J gene: TRBJ1-2; CDR3 protein: CASSRSGGGIYYGYTF
V gene: TRBV4-2; J gene: TRBJ1-2; CDR3 protein: CASSQAGGDSDYGYTF
V gene: TRBV20-1; J gene: TRBJ2-5; CDR3 protein: CSASFETQYF
V gene: TRBV2; J gene: TRBJ2-3; CDR3 protein: CASSVMGTDTQYF
V gene: TRBV20-1; J gene: TRBJ2-5; CDR3 protein: CSAGTGETQYF
V gene: TRBV6-1; J gene: TRBJ2-3; CDR3 protein: CASSEIVWQNTDTQYF
V gene: TRBV4-3; J gene: TRBJ2-7; CDR3 protein: CASSQGVRTSGSTYEQYF
V gene: TRBV9; J gene: TRBJ2-7; CDR3 protein: CASSVVAGPSYEQYF
V gene: TRBV9; J gene: TRBJ2-2; CDR3 protein: CATGTGASTGELFF
V gene: TRBV6-5; J gene: TRBJ2-3; CDR3 protein: CASRGQPLIQIQYF
V gene: TRBV7-9; J gene: TRBJ2-6; CDR3 protein: CASSTGLLANVLTF
V gene: TRBV28; J gene: TRBJ1-1; CDR3 protein: CASRPYMSDTEAFF
V gene: TRBV19; J gene: TRBJ1-2; CDR3 protein: CASSAGINYGYTF
V gene: TRBV10-1; J gene: TRBJ2-3; CDR3 protein: CASSDDGHTDTQYF
V gene: TRBV7-3; J gene: TRBJ1-1; CDR3 protein: CASSRERWRDRVSNTEAFF
V gene: TRBV6-5; J gene: TRBJ2-1; CDR3 protein: CASSYSHGRYDEQFF
V gene: TRBV6-5; J gene: TRBJ1-4; CDR3 protein: CASSLSATNEKLFF
V gene: TRBV2; J gene: TRBJ2-6; CDR3 protein: CASSDRSGANVLTF
V gene: TRBV5-1; J gene: TRBJ2-7; CDR3 protein: CASSYGQARSYEQYF
V gene: TRBV5-4; J gene: TRBJ2-5; CDR3 protein: CASSAQWEETQYF
V gene: TRBV15; J gene: TRBJ2-7; CDR3 protein: CATSRDMGYEQYF
V gene: TRBV28; J gene: TRBJ1-4; CDR3 protein: CASSLTHGRLANEKLFF
V gene: TRBV18; J gene: TRBJ2-2; CDR3 protein: CASSPRTSGRGNTGELFF
V gene: TRBV30; J gene: TRBJ2-7; CDR3 protein: CAWSAGPIAAFYEQYF
V gene: TRBV6-6; J gene: TRBJ2-7; CDR3 protein: CASSSRTGASYEQYF
V gene: TRBV7-7; J gene: TRBJ2-3; CDR3 protein: CASSLEAGGPDTQYF
V gene: TRBV28; J gene: TRBJ2-5; CDR3 protein: CASSFGGSGGQETQYF
V gene: TRBV7-3; J gene: TRBJ2-5; CDR3 protein: CASSPGTSRQETQYF
V gene: TRBV29-1; J gene: TRBJ1-3; CDR3 protein: CSVEGTAGNTIYF
V gene: TRBV7-9; J gene: TRBJ2-7; CDR3 protein: CASSLGSSSGIDYEQYF
V gene: TRBV6-6; J gene: TRBJ2-5; CDR3 protein: CASSPLAGGQETQYF
V gene: TRBV5-5; J gene: TRBJ2-5; CDR3 protein: CASSLSRGETQYF